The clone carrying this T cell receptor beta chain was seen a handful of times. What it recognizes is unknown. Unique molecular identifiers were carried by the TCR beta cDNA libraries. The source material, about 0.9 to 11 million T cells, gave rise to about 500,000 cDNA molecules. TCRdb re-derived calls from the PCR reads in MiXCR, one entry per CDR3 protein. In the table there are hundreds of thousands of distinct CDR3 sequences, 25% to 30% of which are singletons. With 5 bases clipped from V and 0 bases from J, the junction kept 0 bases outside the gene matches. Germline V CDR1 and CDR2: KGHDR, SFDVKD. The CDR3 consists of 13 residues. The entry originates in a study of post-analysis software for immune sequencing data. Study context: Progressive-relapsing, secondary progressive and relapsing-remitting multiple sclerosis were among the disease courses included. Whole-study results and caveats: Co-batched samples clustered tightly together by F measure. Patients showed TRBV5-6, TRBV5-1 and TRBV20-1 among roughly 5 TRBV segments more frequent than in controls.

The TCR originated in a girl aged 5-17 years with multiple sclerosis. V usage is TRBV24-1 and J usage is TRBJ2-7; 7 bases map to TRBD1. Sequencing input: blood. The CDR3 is CATSGTGSYEQYF. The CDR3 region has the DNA TGTGCCACCAGTGGGACAGGCTCCTACGAGCAGTACTTC.